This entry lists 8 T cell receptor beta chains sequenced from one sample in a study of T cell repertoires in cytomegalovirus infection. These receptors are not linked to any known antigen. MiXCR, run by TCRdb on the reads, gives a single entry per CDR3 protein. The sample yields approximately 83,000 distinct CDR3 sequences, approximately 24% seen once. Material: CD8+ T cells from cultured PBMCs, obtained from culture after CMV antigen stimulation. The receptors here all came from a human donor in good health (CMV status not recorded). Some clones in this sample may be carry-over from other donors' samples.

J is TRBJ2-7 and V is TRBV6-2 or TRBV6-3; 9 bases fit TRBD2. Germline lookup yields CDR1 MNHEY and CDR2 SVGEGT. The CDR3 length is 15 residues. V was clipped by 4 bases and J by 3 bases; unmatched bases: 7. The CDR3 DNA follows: TGTGCCAGCAGTTCCAGACTAGCGGCCCACTACGAGCAGTACTTC. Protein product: CASSSRLAAHYEQYF.

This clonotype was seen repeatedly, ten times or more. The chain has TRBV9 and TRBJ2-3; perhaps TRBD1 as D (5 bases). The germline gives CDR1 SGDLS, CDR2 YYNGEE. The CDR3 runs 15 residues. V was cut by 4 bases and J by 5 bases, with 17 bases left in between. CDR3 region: CASSPYGAGLDTQYF. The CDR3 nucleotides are TGTGCCAGCAGCCCTTATGGGGCAGGGCTAGATACGCAGTATTTT.

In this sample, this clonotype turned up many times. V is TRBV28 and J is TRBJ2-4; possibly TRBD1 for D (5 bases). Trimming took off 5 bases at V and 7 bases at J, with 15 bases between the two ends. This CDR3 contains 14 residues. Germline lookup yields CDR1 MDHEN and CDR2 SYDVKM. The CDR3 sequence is CASSLQAQRNIQYF. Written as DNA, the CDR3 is TGTGCCAGCAGTCTACAGGCACAGAGGAACATTCAGTACTTC. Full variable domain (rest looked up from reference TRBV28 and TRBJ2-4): DVKVTQSSRYLVKRTGEKVFLECVQDMDHENMFWYRQDPGLGLRLIYFSYDVKMKEKGDIPEGYSVSREKKERFSLILESASTNQTSMYLCASSLQAQRNIQYFGAGTRLSVL.

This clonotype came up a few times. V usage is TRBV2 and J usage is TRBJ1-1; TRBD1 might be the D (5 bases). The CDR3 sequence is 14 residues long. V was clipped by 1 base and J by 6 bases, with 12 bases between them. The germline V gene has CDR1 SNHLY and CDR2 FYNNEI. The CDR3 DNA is TGTGCCAGCAGTGAAGGGGGCGGCCAGTCTGAAGCTTTCTTT. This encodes CASSEGGGQSEAFF.

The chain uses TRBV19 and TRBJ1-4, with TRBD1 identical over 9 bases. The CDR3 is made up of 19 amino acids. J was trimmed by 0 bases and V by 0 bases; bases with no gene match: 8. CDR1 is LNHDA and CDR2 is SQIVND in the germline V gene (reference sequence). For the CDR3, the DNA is TGTGCCAGTAGTATAGACGGGACAGGGCTTATCCCAACTAATGAAAAACTGTTTTTT. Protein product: CASSIDGTGLIPTNEKLFF.

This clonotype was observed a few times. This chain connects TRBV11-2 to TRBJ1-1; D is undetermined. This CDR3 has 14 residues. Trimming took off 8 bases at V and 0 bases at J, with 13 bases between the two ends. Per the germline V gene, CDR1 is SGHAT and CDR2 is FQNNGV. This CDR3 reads CASSPGGVNTEAFF. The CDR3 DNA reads TGTGCCAGCTCTCCCGGTGGGGTGAACACTGAAGCTTTCTTT.

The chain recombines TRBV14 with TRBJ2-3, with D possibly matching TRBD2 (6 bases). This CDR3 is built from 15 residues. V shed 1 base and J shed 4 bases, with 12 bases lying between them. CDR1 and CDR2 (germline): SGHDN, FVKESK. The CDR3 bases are TGTGCCAGCAGCCAAGGACTAGAACTTCCAGATACGCAGTATTTT. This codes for CASSQGLELPDTQYF.

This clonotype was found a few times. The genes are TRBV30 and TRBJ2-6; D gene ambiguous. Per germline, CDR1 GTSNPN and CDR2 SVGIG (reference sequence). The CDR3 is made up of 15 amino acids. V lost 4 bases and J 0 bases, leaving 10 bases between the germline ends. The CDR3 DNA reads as TGTGCCTGGACCCCCGGGTCCTCTGGGGCCAACGTCCTGACTTTC. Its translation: CAWTPGSSGANVLTF.